This paragraph covers one TCR beta chain sequence. The germline V gene encodes CDR1 MDHEN and CDR2 SYDVKM. Between the trimmed V and J ends, which lost 1 base and 4 bases, there was a span of 10 bases. This CDR3 has 14 amino acids. The use of a sample-barcoded 5' primer and a J-beta primer mix characterized a second PCR of roughly 6 to 11 cycles. In TCRdb, the 5' RACE reads were re-called with MiXCR into one record per CDR3 protein. The repertoire holds 1.5 million to 2 million distinct CDR3 sequences, with under 30% as singletons. This entry belongs to a study of blood T cells in healthy people across ages.

The TCR sequence derives from a woman aged 25-40 years in good health. The sequenced sample was blood. The chain joins TRBV28 to TRBJ2-5; no firm D call. The CDR3 nucleotides are TGTGCCAGCAGTTTATTTCCCGACGGAGAGACCCAGTACTTC. Translated: CASSLFPDGETQYF. Full variable domain (remainder filled in from reference TRBV28 and TRBJ2-5): DVKVTQSSRYLVKRTGEKVFLECVQDMDHENMFWYRQDPGLGLRLIYFSYDVKMKEKGDIPEGYSVSREKKERFSLILESASTNQTSMYLCASSLFPDGETQYFGPGTRLLVL.